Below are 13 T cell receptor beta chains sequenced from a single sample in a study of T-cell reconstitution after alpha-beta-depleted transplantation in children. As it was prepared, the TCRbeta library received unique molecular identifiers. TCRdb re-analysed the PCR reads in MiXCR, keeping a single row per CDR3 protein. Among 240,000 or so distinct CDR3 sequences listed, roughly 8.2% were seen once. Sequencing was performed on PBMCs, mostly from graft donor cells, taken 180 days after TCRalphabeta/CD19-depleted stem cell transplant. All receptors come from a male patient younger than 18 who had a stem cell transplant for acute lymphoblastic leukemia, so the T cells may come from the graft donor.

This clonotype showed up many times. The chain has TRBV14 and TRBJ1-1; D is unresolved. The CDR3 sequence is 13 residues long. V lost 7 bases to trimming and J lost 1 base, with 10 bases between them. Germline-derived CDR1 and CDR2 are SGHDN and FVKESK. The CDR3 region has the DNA TGTGCCAGCACCAAAGGGCAGAACACTGAAGCTTTCTTT. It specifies CASTKGQNTEAFF.

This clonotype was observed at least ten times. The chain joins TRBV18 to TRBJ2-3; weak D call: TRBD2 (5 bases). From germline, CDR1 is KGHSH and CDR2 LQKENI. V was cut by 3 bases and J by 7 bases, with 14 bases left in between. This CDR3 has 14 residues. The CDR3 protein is CASSPSRERHTQYF. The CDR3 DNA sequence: TGTGCCAGCTCACCGTCGAGGGAGAGGCATACGCAGTATTTT.

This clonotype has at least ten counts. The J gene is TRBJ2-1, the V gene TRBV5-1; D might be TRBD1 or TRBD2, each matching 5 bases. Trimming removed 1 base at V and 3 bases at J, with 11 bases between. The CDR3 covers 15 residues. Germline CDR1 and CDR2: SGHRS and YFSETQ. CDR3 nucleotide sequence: TGCGCCAGCAGCTTGAACGGGGCTCTCTACAATGAGCAGTTCTTC. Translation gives CASSLNGALYNEQFF.

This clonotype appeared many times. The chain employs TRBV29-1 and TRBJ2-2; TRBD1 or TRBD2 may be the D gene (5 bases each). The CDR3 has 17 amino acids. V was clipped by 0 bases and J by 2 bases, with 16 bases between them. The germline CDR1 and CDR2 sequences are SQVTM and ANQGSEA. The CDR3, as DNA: TGCAGCGTTGAAGATGGGGGTCGGCAGGGAAACACCGGGGAGCTGTTTTTT. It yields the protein CSVEDGGRQGNTGELFF.

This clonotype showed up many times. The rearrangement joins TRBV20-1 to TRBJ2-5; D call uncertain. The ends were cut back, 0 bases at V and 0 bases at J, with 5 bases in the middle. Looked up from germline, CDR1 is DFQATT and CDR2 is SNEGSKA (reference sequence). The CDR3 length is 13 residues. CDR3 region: CSARDAYQETQYF. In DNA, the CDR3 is TGCAGTGCTAGAGATGCATACCAAGAGACCCAGTACTTC.

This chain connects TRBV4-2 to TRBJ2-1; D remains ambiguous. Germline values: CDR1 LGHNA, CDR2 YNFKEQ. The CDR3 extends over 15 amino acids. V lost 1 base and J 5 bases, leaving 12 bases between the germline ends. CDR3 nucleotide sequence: TGTGCCAGCAGCCAAGTCCCCCTAAACGACAATGAGCAGTTCTTC. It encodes CASSQVPLNDNEQFF.

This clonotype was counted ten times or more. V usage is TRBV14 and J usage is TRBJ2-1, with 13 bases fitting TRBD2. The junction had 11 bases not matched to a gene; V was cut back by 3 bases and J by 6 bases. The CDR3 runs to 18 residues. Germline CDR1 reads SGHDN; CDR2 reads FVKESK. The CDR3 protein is CASSQAPGLAGRPNEQFF. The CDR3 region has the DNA TGTGCCAGCAGCCAGGCTCCGGGACTAGCGGGAAGGCCCAATGAGCAGTTCTTC.

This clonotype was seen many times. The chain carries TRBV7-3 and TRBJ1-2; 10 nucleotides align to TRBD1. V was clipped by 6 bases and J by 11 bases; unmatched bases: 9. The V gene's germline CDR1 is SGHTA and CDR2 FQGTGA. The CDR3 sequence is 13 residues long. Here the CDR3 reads CASRDKGQGKYTF. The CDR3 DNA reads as TGTGCCAGCAGGGATAAGGGACAGGGGAAGTACACCTTC.

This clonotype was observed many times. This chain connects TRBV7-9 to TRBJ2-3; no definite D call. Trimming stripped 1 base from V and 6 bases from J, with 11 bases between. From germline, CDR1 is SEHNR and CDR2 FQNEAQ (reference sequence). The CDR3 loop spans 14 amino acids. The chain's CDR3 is CASSLEVEMDTQYF. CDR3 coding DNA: TGTGCCAGCAGCTTAGAGGTAGAGATGGATACGCAGTATTTT.

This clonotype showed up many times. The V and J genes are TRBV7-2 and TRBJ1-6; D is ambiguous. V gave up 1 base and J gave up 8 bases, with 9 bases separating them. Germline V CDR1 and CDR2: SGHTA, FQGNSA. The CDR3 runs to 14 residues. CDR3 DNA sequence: TGTGCCAGCAGCTTAGATCATCGGGATTCACCCCTCCACTTT. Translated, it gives CASSLDHRDSPLHF.

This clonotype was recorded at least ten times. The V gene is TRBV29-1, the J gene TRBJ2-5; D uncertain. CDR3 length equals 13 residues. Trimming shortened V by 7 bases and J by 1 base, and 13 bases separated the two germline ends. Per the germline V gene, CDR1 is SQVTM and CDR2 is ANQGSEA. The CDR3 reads CSAFRPLQETQYF. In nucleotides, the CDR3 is TGCAGCGCCTTTAGACCACTCCAAGAGACCCAGTACTTC.

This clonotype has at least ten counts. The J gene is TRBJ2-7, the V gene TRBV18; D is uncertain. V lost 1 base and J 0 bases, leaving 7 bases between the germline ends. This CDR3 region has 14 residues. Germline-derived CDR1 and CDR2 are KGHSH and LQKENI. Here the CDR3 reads CASSPQESSYEQYF. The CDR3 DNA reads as TGTGCCAGCTCACCACAGGAGAGCTCCTACGAGCAGTACTTC.

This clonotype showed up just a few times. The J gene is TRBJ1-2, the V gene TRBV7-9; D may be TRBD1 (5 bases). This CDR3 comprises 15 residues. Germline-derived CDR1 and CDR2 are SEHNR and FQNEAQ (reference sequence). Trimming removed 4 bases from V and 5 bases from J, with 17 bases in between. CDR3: CASSSPSTGGYGYTF. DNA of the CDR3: TGTGCCAGCAGCTCCCCCTCCACGGGGGGGTATGGCTACACCTTC.